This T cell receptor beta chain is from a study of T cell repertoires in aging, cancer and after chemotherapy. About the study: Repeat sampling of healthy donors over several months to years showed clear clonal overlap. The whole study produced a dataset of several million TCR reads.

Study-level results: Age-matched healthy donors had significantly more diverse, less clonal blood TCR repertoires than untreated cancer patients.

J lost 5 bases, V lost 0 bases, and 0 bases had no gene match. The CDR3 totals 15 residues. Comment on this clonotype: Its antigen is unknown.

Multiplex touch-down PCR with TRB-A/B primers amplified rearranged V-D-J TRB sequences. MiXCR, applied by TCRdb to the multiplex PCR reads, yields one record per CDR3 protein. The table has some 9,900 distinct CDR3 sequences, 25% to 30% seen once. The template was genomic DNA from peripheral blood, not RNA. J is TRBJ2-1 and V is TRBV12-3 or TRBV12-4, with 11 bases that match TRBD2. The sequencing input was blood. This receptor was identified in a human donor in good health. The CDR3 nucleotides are TGTGCCAGCAGTTTAGCGGGACTAGCGGACAATGAGCAGTTCTTC. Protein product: CASSLAGLADNEQFF.